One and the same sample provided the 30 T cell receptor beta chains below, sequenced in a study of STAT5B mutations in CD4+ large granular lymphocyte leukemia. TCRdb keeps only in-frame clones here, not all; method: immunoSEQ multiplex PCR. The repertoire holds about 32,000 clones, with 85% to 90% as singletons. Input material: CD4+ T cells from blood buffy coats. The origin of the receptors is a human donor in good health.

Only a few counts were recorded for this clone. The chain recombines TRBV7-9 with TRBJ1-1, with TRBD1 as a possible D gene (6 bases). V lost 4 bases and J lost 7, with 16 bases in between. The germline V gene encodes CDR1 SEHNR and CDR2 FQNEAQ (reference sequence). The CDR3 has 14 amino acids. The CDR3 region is CASSSGGLLDEAFF. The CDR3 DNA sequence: TGTGCCAGCAGCTCGGGGGGCTTGCTTGATGAAGCTTTCTTT. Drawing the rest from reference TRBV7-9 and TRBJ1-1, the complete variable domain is DTGVSQNPRHKITKRGQNVTFRCDPISEHNRLYWYRQTLGQGPEFLTYFQNEAQLEKSRLLSDRFSAERPKGSFSTLEIQRTEQGDSAMYLCASSSGGLLDEAFFGQGTRLTVV.

CDR3 loop: CASRYLAGPYNEQFF. The CDR3 nucleotides are TGTGCCAGCAGGTACCTAGCGGGACCCTACAATGAGCAGTTCTTC. V and J are TRBV6-1 and TRBJ2-1; 9 bases align to TRBD2. The V segment lost 6 bases and the J segment 2 bases; nucleotides outside the gene matches: 5. The CDR3 contains 15 residues. Germline assignment: CDR1 MNHNS and CDR2 SASEGT.

The CDR3 is CAISWGAGGGGTDTQYF. CDR3 bases: TGTGCCATCAGCTGGGGAGCGGGAGGGGGCGGCACAGATACGCAGTATTTT. V gene TRBV10-3 combines with J gene TRBJ2-3, with 10 bases that match TRBD2. Trimming took 6 bases from V and 1 from J; bases not matched to a gene: 10. CDR3 length: 17 amino acids. Germline V gene sequence: CDR1 ENHRY, CDR2 SYGVKD.

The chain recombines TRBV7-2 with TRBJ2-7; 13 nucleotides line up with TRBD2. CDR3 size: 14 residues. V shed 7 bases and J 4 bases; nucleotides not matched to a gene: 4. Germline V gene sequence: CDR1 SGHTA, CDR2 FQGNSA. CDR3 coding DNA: TGTGCCAGCATCCGGACTAGCGGGAGTTACGAGCAGTACTTC. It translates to CASIRTSGSYEQYF.

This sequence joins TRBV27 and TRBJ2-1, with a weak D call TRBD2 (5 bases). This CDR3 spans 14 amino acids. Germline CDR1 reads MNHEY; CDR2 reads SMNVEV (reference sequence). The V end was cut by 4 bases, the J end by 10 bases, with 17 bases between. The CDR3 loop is CASSSPVLVGEQFF. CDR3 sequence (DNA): TGTGCCAGCAGTTCCCCCGTACTAGTGGGGGAGCAGTTCTTC.

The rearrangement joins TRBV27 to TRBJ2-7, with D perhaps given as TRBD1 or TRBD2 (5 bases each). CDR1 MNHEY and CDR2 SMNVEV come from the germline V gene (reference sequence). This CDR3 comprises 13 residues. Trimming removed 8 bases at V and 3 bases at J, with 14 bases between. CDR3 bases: TGTGCCAGCGGCTGGGACCGACGCTACGAGCAGTACTTC. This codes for CASGWDRRYEQYF.

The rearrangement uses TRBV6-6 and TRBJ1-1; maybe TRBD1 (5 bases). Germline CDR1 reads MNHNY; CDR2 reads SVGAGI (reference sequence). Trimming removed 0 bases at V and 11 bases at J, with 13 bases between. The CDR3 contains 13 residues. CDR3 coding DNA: TGTGCCAGCAGTTACTCGAATGGGGGGGACGCTTTCTTT. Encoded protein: CASSYSNGGDAFF.

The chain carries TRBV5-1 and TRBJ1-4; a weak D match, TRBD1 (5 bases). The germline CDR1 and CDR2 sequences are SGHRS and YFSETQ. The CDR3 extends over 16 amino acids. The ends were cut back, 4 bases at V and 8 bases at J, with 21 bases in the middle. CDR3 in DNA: TGCGCCAGCAGCCCACCAACCGGGACTCACGGAGAAAAACTGTTTTTT. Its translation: CASSPPTGTHGEKLFF.

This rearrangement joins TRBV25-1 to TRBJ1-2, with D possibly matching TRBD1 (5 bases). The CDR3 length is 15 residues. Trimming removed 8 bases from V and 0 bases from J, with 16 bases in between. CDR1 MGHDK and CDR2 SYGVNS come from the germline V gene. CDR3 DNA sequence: TGTGCCAGCTCCCCGGGGCTCTTATCTAACTATGGCTACACCTTC. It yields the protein CASSPGLLSNYGYTF.

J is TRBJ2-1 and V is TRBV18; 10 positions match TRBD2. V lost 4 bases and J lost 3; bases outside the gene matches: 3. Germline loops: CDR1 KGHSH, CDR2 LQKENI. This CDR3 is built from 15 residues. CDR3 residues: CASSLLAGYYNEQFF. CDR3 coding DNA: TGTGCCAGCTCACTACTAGCGGGGTACTACAATGAGCAGTTCTTC.

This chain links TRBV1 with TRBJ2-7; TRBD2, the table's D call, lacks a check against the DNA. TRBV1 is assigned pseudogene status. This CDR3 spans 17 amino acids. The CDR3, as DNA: TGCACCAGCAGCCAAGATAGCGGGACTAGAGTTTTCTACGAGCAGTACTTC. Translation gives CTSSQDSGTRVFYEQYF.

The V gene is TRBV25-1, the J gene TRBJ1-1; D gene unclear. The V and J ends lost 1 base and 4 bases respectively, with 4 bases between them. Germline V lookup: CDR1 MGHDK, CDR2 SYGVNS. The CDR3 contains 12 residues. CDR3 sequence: CASSEWGTEAFF. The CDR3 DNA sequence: TGTGCCAGCAGTGAATGGGGCACTGAAGCTTTCTTT.

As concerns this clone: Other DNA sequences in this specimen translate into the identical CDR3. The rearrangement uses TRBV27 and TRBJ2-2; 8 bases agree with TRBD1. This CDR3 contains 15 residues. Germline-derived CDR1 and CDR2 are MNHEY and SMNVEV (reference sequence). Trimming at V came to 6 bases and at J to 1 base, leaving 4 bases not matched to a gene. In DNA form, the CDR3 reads TGTGCCAGCAGATCCGGGACAGGGAACACCGGGGAGCTGTTTTTT. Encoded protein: CASRSGTGNTGELFF.

The DNA of the CDR3 is TGTGCCAGCAGCTCTGCCGGGACTAGCGGGAGGACCCCCTACAATGAGCAGTTCTTC. It translates to CASSSAGTSGRTPYNEQFF. The rearrangement links TRBV7-9 to TRBJ2-1; 15 bases align to TRBD2. Germline V gene sequence: CDR1 SEHNR, CDR2 FQNEAQ (reference sequence). Trimming cost V 4 bases and J 2 bases; bases outside gene matches: 9. This CDR3 spans 19 amino acids.

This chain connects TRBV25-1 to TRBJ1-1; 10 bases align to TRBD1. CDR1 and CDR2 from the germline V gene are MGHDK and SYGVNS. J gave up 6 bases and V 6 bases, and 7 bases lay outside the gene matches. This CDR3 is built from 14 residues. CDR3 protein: CASRSPGQGSEAFF. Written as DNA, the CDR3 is TGTGCCAGCAGAAGTCCGGGACAGGGGTCTGAAGCTTTCTTT.

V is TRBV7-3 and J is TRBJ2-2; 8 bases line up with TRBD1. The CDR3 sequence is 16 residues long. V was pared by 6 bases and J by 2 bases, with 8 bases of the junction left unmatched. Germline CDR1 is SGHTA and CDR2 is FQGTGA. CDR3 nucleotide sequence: TGTGCCAGCAGTCGAAGGACAGGGATAAACACCGGGGAGCTGTTTTTT. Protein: CASSRRTGINTGELFF. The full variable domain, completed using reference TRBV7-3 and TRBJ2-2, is GAGVSQTPSNKVTEKGKYVELRCDPISGHTALYWYRQSLGQGPEFLIYFQGTGAADDSGLPNDRFFAVRPEGSVSTLKIQRTERGDSAVYLCASSRRTGINTGELFFGEGSRLTVL.

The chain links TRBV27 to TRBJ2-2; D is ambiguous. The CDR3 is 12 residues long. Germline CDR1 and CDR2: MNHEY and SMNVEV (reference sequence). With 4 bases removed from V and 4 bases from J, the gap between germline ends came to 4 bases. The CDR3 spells CASSSVTGELFF. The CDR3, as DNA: TGTGCCAGCAGTTCGGTCACCGGGGAGCTGTTTTTT.

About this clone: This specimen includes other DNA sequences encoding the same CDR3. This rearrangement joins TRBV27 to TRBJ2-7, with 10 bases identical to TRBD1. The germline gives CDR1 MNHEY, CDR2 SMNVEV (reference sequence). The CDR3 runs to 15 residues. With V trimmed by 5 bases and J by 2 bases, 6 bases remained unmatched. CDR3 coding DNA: TGTGCCAGCAGTCTCACCGGGACAGGGGCCTACGAGCAGTACTTC. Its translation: CASSLTGTGAYEQYF.

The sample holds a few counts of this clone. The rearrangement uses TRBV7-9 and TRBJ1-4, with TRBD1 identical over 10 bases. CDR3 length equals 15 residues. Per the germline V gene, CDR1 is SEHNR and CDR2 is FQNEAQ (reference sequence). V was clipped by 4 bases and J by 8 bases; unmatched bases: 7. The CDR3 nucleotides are TGTGCCAGCAGCTCGCACGGGACAGGGGAGGAAAAACTGTTTTTT. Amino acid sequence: CASSSHGTGEEKLFF.

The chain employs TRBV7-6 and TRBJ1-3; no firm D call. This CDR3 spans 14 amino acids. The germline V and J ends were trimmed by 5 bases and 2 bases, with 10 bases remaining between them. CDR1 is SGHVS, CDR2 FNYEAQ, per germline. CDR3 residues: CASSPSGAGNTIYF. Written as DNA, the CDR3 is TGTGCCAGCAGCCCGTCGGGAGCTGGAAACACCATATATTTT.

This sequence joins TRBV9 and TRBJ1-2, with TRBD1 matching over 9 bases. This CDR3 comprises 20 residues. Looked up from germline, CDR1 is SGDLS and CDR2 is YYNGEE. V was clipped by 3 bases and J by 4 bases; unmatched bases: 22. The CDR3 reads CASSATKSGTGRPETYGYTF. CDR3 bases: TGTGCCAGCAGCGCTACAAAATCCGGGACAGGGAGACCCGAGACCTATGGCTACACCTTC.

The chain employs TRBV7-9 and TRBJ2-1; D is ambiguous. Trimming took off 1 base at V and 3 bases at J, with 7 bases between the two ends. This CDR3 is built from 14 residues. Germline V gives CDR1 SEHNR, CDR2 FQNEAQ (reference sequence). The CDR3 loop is CASSLDASYNEQFF. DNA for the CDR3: TGTGCCAGCAGCTTAGACGCCAGCTACAATGAGCAGTTCTTC.

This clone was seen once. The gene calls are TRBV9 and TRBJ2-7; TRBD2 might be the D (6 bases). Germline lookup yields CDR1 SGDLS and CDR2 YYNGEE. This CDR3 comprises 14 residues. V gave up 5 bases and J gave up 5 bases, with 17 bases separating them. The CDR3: CASSLSPRDDEQYF. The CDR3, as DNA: TGTGCCAGCAGTCTAAGCCCGCGGGATGACGAGCAGTACTTC.

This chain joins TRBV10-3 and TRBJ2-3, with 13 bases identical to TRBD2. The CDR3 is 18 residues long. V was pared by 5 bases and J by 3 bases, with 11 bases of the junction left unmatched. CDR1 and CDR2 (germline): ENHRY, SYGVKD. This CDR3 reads CAISTLSGTSGITDTQYF. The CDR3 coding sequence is TGTGCCATCAGTACCCTCTCCGGGACTAGCGGGATAACAGATACGCAGTATTTT.

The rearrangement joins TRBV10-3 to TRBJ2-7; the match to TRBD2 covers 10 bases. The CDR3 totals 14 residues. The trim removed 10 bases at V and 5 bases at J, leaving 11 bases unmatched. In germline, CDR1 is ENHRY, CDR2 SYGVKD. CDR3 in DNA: TGTGCCACCATAGCGGGAGGAGGGTCTGACGAGCAGTACTTC. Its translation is CATIAGGGSDEQYF.

The CDR3 DNA follows: TGTGCCAGCAGCCCCCGGGACAGGGACTACGAGCAGTACTTC. Amino acid sequence: CASSPRDRDYEQYF. This chain links TRBV7-9 with TRBJ2-7; 9 nucleotides match TRBD1. With V trimmed by 5 bases and J by 3 bases, 5 bases remained unmatched. This CDR3 is 14 amino acids long. CDR1 is SEHNR and CDR2 is FQNEAQ in the germline V gene (reference sequence).

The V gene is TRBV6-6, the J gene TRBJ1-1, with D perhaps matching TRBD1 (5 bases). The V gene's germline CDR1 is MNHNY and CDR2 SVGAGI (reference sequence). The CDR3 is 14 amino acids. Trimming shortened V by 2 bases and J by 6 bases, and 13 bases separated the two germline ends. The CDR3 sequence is CASSYGAGSSEAFF. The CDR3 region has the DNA TGTGCCAGCAGTTACGGGGCAGGTAGCTCTGAAGCTTTCTTT.

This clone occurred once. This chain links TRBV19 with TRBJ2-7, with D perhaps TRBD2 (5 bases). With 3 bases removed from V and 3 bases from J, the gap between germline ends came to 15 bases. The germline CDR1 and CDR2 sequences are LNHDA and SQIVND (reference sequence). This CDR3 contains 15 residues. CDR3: CASSMAGYNHYEQYF. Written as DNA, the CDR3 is TGTGCCAGTAGTATGGCGGGCTACAATCACTACGAGCAGTACTTC.

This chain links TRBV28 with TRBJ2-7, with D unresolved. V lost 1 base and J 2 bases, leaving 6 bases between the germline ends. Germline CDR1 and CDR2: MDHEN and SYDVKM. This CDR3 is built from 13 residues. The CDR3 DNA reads TGTGCCAGCAGTTTATCACGACCCTACGAGCAGTACTTC. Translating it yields CASSLSRPYEQYF.

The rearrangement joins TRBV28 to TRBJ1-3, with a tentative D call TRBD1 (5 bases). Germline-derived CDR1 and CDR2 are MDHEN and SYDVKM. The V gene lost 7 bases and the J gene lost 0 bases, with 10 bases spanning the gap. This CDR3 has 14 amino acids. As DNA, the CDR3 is TGTGCCAGCACCTCTGGGGGCTCTGGAAACACCATATATTTT. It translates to CASTSGGSGNTIYF.